The TCR beta chain under discussion was sequenced for a study of CD8 T cells in Susac syndrome. Study observations and caveats: As acknowledged by the study, its TCR sequencing and HLA analysis included a relatively small number of individuals.

In germline, CDR1 is LGHNA, CDR2 YSLEER. Trimming took off 0 bases at V and 2 bases at J, with 7 bases between the two ends. The CDR3 runs to 14 residues. As to this clonotype: The antigen remains unidentified.

When the RNA was reverse transcribed, random hexamers were used with an input of roughly 0.45 to 1 ug. The authors amplified TCR beta CDR3 across 54 Vbeta and 13 Jbeta using immunoSEQ multiplex PCR. TCRdb fed the immunoSEQ multiplex PCR reads into MiXCR, producing one record per CDR3 protein. The sample contains 84,000 or so distinct CDR3 sequences, about 96% of which appear only once. The chain is built from TRBV4-3 and TRBJ1-2; the D is unclear. This sequence was found in a human donor with Susac syndrome. The sequenced sample was CD8+ T cells from PBMCs. The CDR3 nucleotides are TGCGCCAGCAGCCAAGATCGGGGAAACTATGGCTACACCTTC. This gives the protein CASSQDRGNYGYTF.